Each of the 28 T cell receptor beta chains below was sequenced from the same sample in a study of T cell repertoires in cytomegalovirus infection. Their antigen targets remain unknown. TCRdb recomputed calls from the reads with MiXCR, one row per CDR3 protein. This sample yields roughly 920,000 distinct CDR3 sequences, of which about 33% are seen a single time; 13% belongs to the top ten. Sequences were derived from cultured CD8+ T cells from PBMCs, sampled from culture after CMV antigen stimulation. These receptors all come from a human donor in good health (CMV status not recorded). Some clones in this sample may be carry-over from other donors' samples.

The chain combines TRBV19 with TRBJ1-2, with 7 bases that match TRBD1. The V gene's germline CDR1 is LNHDA and CDR2 SQIVND (reference sequence). The CDR3 length is 15 residues. V lost 5 bases to trimming and J lost 6 bases; unmatched junction nucleotides: 12. The CDR3 loop reads CASSSIIRDRNGYTF. For the CDR3, the DNA is TGTGCCAGTAGTTCGATCATCCGGGACAGAAATGGCTACACCTTC.

There are a few counts of this clonotype. The V gene is TRBV19, the J gene TRBJ2-7; D tentatively reads TRBD1 or TRBD2 (5 bases each). Looked up from germline, CDR1 is LNHDA and CDR2 is SQIVND (reference sequence). The ends were cut back, 6 bases at V and 2 bases at J, with 17 bases in the middle. This CDR3 has 15 amino acids. CDR3 nucleotides: TGTGCCAGTAGAGAAGGGCTGGGGGACGCCTACGAGCAGTACTTC. Protein product: CASREGLGDAYEQYF.

The V gene is TRBV27, the J gene TRBJ1-5, with 10 bases that match TRBD1. This CDR3 region has 16 residues. Germline V gene lookup returns CDR1 MNHEY and CDR2 SMNVEV (reference sequence). V lost 5 bases, J lost 5 bases, and 9 bases stayed unmatched. The chain's CDR3 is CASSPSDRGLHQPQHF. In DNA form, the CDR3 reads TGTGCCAGCAGTCCAAGCGACAGGGGGCTCCATCAGCCCCAGCATTTT.

A remark on this clonotype: Compared with germline, one end of the junction differs, possibly owing to a read error. This sequence joins TRBV12-3 or TRBV12-4 and TRBJ1-4; D ambiguous. This CDR3 is built from 16 residues. CDR3 in amino acids: CVSSLRGRRTNENLFF. CDR3 in DNA: TGTGTCAGCAGTTTACGGGGAAGGAGGACTAATGAAAACCTGTTTTTT.

J is TRBJ1-5 and V is TRBV7-9, with D hard to call. Trimming stripped 5 bases from V and 5 bases from J, with 13 bases between. Germline V gene data show CDR1 as SEHNR and CDR2 as FQNEAQ (reference sequence). The CDR3 is made up of 14 amino acids. In DNA, the CDR3 is TGTGCCAGCAGCCAACTCCCTGCAGATCAGCCCCAGCATTTT. Its protein product is CASSQLPADQPQHF.

This rearrangement joins TRBV6-1 to TRBJ2-7; D is possibly TRBD1 (6 bases). CDR1 and CDR2 from the germline V gene are MNHNS and SASEGT. The V gene lost 9 bases and the J gene lost 5 bases, with 11 bases spanning the gap. The length of the CDR3 is 11 residues. The CDR3 DNA sequence: TGTGCCAGACAGGGCAGACACGAGCAGTACGTC. Protein: CARQGRHEQYV.

This clonotype was recorded many times. V is TRBV7-8 and J is TRBJ1-1; TRBD1 aligns across 7 bases. The trim removed 5 bases at V and 10 bases at J, leaving 13 bases unmatched. Germline CDR1 SGHVS, CDR2 FQNEAQ. The CDR3 is 14 amino acids. The CDR3 loop reads CASSVGQPRRGAFF. The CDR3 coding sequence is TGTGCCAGCAGCGTGGGACAGCCCCGAAGGGGAGCTTTCTTT.

The V call is TRBV4-1, the J call TRBJ1-1; unclear D gene. Germline V gives CDR1 MGHRA, CDR2 YSYEKL. This CDR3 spans 15 amino acids. V was shortened by 1 base and J by 5 bases, with 14 bases between the two germline ends. The CDR3 spells CASSQVMEGRTEAFF. Here the CDR3 DNA reads TGCGCCAGCAGCCAAGTGATGGAAGGCAGGACTGAAGCTTTCTTT.

The V and J genes are TRBV10-3 and TRBJ1-2, with D tentatively TRBD1 (5 bases). The CDR3 is 14 residues long. Looked up from germline, CDR1 is ENHRY and CDR2 is SYGVKD. V lost 4 bases and J lost 6, with 15 bases in between. The CDR3 spells CAISVSPGENGYTF. CDR3 nucleotide sequence: TGTGCCATCAGTGTTAGTCCGGGGGAGAATGGCTACACCTTC.

This clonotype was observed a handful of times. The chain uses TRBV7-6 and TRBJ2-1; the match to TRBD2 covers 12 bases. The length of the CDR3 is 16 residues. After removal of 2 bases from V and 6 bases from J, the junction contained 5 bases not matched to a gene. Germline CDR1 reads SGHVS; CDR2 reads FNYEAQ. For the CDR3, the DNA is TGTGCCAGCAGCTTATATCCTAGCGGGGGGGCCAATGAGCAGTTCTTC. It yields the protein CASSLYPSGGANEQFF.

The sample holds many counts of this clonotype. The chain couples TRBV5-6 to TRBJ2-1; 9 bases are a match to TRBD1. CDR3 length: 17 amino acids. Germline lookup yields CDR1 SGHDT and CDR2 YYEEEE. Trimming took 4 bases from V and 0 from J; bases not matched to a gene: 8. The CDR3 nucleotides are TGTGCCAGCAGCCTGAACAGGGGGCAGGGCTCCTACAATGAGCAGTTCTTC. Translating it yields CASSLNRGQGSYNEQFF.

This clonotype showed up just once. This rearrangement joins TRBV19 to TRBJ1-3; TRBD1 is a possible D gene (6 bases). V gave up 10 bases and J gave up 0 bases, with 19 bases separating them. This CDR3 spans 16 amino acids. CDR1 and CDR2 from the germline V gene are LNHDA and SQIVND (reference sequence). The CDR3 region has the DNA TGTGCCACCTCACCCGACAGGTCGGCCTCTGGAAACACCATATATTTT. Amino acids: CATSPDRSASGNTIYF.

There are a few counts of this clonotype. The genes are TRBV15 and TRBJ2-1; 7 bases agree with TRBD1. V shed 5 bases and J 1 base; nucleotides not matched to a gene: 17. Germline CDR1 reads LNHNV; CDR2 reads YYDKDF (reference sequence). This CDR3 is 19 amino acids long. CDR3 sequence: CATSPRLYVETGSYNEQFF. The DNA of the CDR3 is TGTGCCACCAGCCCCCGGTTATACGTAGAGACAGGGTCCTACAATGAGCAGTTCTTC.

For this clonotype: This is likely a read error, given that the CDR3 carries no conserved phenylalanine or tryptophan at its end. This chain connects TRBV12-3 or TRBV12-4 to TRBJ2-1, with 10 bases fitting TRBD1. There are 16 residues in the CDR3. Unmatched junction bases numbered 5, after V lost 0 bases and J lost 6 bases. The DNA for the CDR3 is TGTGCCAGCAGTTTAGCGGGGACAGGGGAAGGCAATGAGCAGTTCTCC. Translated, it gives CASSLAGTGEGNEQFS.

The chain joins TRBV6-5 to TRBJ1-6; TRBD1 is a possible D gene (6 bases). Germline CDR1 is MNHEY and CDR2 is SVGAGI. V lost 2 bases and J 10 bases, leaving 12 bases between the germline ends. The CDR3 consists of 14 residues. This CDR3 reads CASSYVRGGSPLHF. In DNA form, the CDR3 reads TGTGCCAGCAGTTACGTCAGGGGCGGGTCACCCCTCCACTTT.

V is TRBV2 and J is TRBJ2-4, with 8 bases that match TRBD2. CDR1 is SNHLY, CDR2 FYNNEI, per germline. V lost 1 base and J lost 2; bases outside the gene matches: 7. There are 17 residues in the CDR3. The CDR3, as DNA: TGTGCCAGCAGTGAAGGACTAGCGAGCTCGACCAAAAACATTCAGTACTTC. Translating gives CASSEGLASSTKNIQYF.

CDR3 protein: CASSEVGGASDTQYF. CDR3 DNA: TGTGCCAGCAGTGAAGTAGGGGGGGCATCAGATACGCAGTATTTT. The rearrangement uses TRBV6-4 and TRBJ2-3; possibly TRBD2 for D (7 bases). V dropped 3 bases and J dropped 4 bases, with 14 bases sitting between them. This CDR3 is 15 amino acids long. CDR1 and CDR2 (germline): MRHNA, SNTAGT.

J is TRBJ2-1 and V is TRBV25-1, with 9 bases lining up with TRBD1. J gave up 6 bases and V 3 bases, and 6 bases lay outside the gene matches. Per the germline V gene, CDR1 is MGHDK and CDR2 is SYGVNS. This CDR3 contains 15 residues. CDR3 protein: CASSDWDRDANEQFF. DNA of the CDR3: TGTGCCAGCAGTGATTGGGACAGGGACGCCAATGAGCAGTTCTTC.

CDR3 amino acids: CASSELVISYEQYF. The DNA of the CDR3 is TGTGCCAGCAGTGAATTGGTCATATCATACGAGCAGTACTTC. The chain employs TRBV6-1 and TRBJ2-7; no reliable D call. This CDR3 is 14 amino acids long. V lost 2 bases to trimming and J lost 4 bases, with 12 bases between them. CDR1 is MNHNS and CDR2 is SASEGT in the germline V gene.

V and J are TRBV15 and TRBJ1-1; D remains ambiguous. The V gene lost 0 bases and the J gene lost 0 bases, with 5 bases spanning the gap. The CDR3 has 14 amino acids. CDR1 is LNHNV, CDR2 YYDKDF, per germline (reference sequence). Here the CDR3 reads CATSRDRVNTEAFF. The CDR3 DNA is TGTGCCACCAGCAGAGATCGCGTGAACACTGAAGCTTTCTTT.

V gene TRBV5-1 combines with J gene TRBJ2-6; either TRBD1 or TRBD2 may supply D (5 bases each). In germline, CDR1 is SGHRS, CDR2 YFSETQ. There are 19 residues in the CDR3. The V and J ends lost 4 bases and 0 bases respectively, with 20 bases between them. The CDR3: CASSLHNTGLNSGANVLTF. In DNA form, the CDR3 reads TGCGCCAGCAGCCTCCACAACACAGGACTTAACTCTGGGGCCAACGTCCTGACTTTC.

This rearrangement joins TRBV27 to TRBJ1-2; 11 bases match TRBD1. V lost 6 bases, J lost 7 bases, and 4 bases stayed unmatched. Germline lookup yields CDR1 MNHEY and CDR2 SMNVEV (reference sequence). The CDR3 has 13 amino acids. This CDR3 reads CASSLGQGVGYTF. The CDR3 bases are TGTGCCAGCAGCCTGGGACAGGGGGTTGGCTACACCTTC.

This clonotype occurred once. The chain uses TRBV19 and TRBJ2-1; 8 bases agree with TRBD2. Germline V lookup: CDR1 LNHDA, CDR2 SQIVND (reference sequence). V trimming: 7 bases; J trimming: 2 bases; junction bases outside the gene matches: 10. CDR3 length: 16 amino acids. The CDR3 DNA is TGTGCCAGTAAAGGGTGGGATAGCGGGGCCTACAATGAGCAGTTCTTC. It translates to CASKGWDSGAYNEQFF.

This clonotype was detected ten times or more. The chain links TRBV7-9 to TRBJ1-2, with TRBD1 matching over 12 bases. This CDR3 has 16 amino acids. CDR1 and CDR2 (germline): SEHNR, FQNEAQ (reference sequence). V was pared by 5 bases and J by 4 bases, with 8 bases of the junction left unmatched. CDR3 DNA: TGTGCCAGCAGCCGGGACAGGGGGCAGGACGTCTATGGCTACACCTTC. Protein: CASSRDRGQDVYGYTF.

This clonotype was detected a few times. V is TRBV4-2 and J is TRBJ2-7; D gene uncertain. The V and J ends lost 0 bases and 3 bases respectively, with 15 bases between them. Germline CDR1 is LGHNA and CDR2 is YNFKEQ. The CDR3 covers 16 residues. The CDR3 nucleotides read TGTGCCAGCAGCCAAGAGAACGAGTTCGGGCTCTACGAGCAGTACTTC. Residues: CASSQENEFGLYEQYF.

The rearrangement links TRBV14 to TRBJ1-6; no definite D call. Between the trimmed V and J ends, which lost 1 base and 14 bases, there was a span of 15 bases. CDR3 length: 14 residues. Germline loops: CDR1 SGHDN, CDR2 FVKESK. The CDR3 DNA reads as TGTGCCAGCAGCCAAGTAAGGGATATGCGGGCCCTCCACTTT. This sequence encodes CASSQVRDMRALHF. Using reference TRBV14 and TRBJ1-6 for the parts outside the CDR3, the full variable domain is EAGVTQFPSHSVIEKGQTVTLRCDPISGHDNLYWYRRVMGKEIKFLLHFVKESKQDESGMPNNRFLAERTGGTYSTLKVQPAELEDSGVYFCASSQVRDMRALHFGNGTRLTVT.

This clonotype was seen at least ten times. This rearrangement joins TRBV12-3 or TRBV12-4 to TRBJ2-2; D gene ambiguous. The CDR3 extends over 13 amino acids. V was trimmed by 6 bases and J by 5 bases, leaving 10 bases between them. The CDR3 DNA is TGTGCCAGCAGACAGCTGGGGACCGGGGAGCTGTTTTTT. Protein product: CASRQLGTGELFF.

J is TRBJ2-1 and V is TRBV5-6; tentatively, D is TRBD1 (5 bases). This CDR3 has 11 amino acids. V was cut by 0 bases and J by 12 bases, with 7 bases left in between. CDR1 is SGHDT, CDR2 YYEEEE, per germline. CDR3 in DNA: TGTGCCAGCAGCTTGGGGGGCCCGCAGTTCTTC. As protein: CASSLGGPQFF.